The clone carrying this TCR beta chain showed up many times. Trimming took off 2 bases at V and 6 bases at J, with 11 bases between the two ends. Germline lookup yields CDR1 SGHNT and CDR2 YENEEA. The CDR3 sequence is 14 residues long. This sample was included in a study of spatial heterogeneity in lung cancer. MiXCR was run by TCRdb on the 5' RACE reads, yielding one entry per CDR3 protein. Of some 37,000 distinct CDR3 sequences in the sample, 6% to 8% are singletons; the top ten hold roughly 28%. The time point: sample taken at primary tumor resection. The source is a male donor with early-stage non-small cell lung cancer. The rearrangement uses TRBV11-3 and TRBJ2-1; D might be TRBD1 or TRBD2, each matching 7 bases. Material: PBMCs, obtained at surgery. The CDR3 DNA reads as TGTGCCAGCAGCTTACAGGGGGGGATCAATGAGCAGTTCTTC. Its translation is CASSLQGGINEQFF.